This T cell receptor beta chain was observed in a study of T cell responses to AZD1222 COVID-19 vaccine. General study findings and limits: Clonal diversity was possibly underestimated, and the donors were mostly white British, with more females.

Libraries were prepared by immunoSEQ multiplex PCR; TCRdb keeps only in-frame clonotypes and omits some of them. This sample has fewer than 130,000 clones; 94% occur once, and the top ten carry roughly 3.1%. Germline V lookup: CDR1 SGDLS, CDR2 YYNGEE. This CDR3 comprises 12 residues. Trimming took off 3 bases at V and 5 bases at J, with 5 bases between the two ends. Notes on this clone: As yet, its antigen is unknown.

The TCR sequence derives from an adult who received the AZD1222 COVID-19 vaccine. The specimen was peripheral blood, collected 28 days after the second AZD1222 dose. This chain uses TRBV9 with TRBJ2-2, with no clear D. In DNA, the CDR3 is TGTGCCAGCAGCGGGAATACCGGGGAGCTGTTTTTT. This encodes CASSGNTGELFF.